This note documents a single T cell receptor (beta chain) sequence. This entry belongs to a study of cytomegalovirus exposure and HLA in healthy donors. TCRdb keeps only in-frame clones here, not all; method: immunoSEQ multiplex PCR. The sample includes roughly 150,000 clones, roughly 90% seen only once; the top ten take around a tenth. V was pared by 6 bases and J by 3 bases, with 7 bases between. The CDR3 length is 12 residues. The germline V gene encodes CDR1 MNHEY and CDR2 SMNVEV (reference sequence). The source of this sequence is a woman younger than 30 in good health and CMV-seropositive. The sequenced sample was PBMCs. The rearrangement links TRBV27 to TRBJ2-3; D remains unclear. CDR3 DNA: TGTGCCAGCAGATCGTTGACAGATACGCAGTATTTT. Protein: CASRSLTDTQYF.